A selection of T cell receptor beta chains follows, all from one sample in a study of cytomegalovirus exposure and HLA in healthy donors. Repertoires were generated with immunoSEQ multiplex PCR, while TCRdb's copy carries only in-frame clones and drops some. The sample shows some 150,000 clones, around 80% of them seen only once. The source material was PBMCs. These receptor sequences come from a boy between 2 and 15 years old in good health and CMV-seronegative. CDR3s include the opening cysteine and the closing phenylalanine or tryptophan. The order of the fields is D gene, V gene, clone size, J gene, CDR3 DNA, CDR3 protein. A D gene is named only where the DNA matches it firmly. A row's size may be missing; if present it is once, few, many or a size class.

d_call: TRBD1
v_call: TRBV19
clone_size: once
j_call: TRBJ1-4
cdr3_nt: TGTGCCAGTAGCCGCCTAGGACAGGGAAGGAGTGAAAAACTGTTTTTT
cdr3_aa: CASSRLGQGRSEKLFF

d_call: TRBD1
v_call: TRBV19
clone_size: -
j_call: TRBJ1-5
cdr3_nt: TGTGCCAGTAGGCCGACAGGGACCCATCAGCCCCAGCATTTT
cdr3_aa: CASRPTGTHQPQHF

d_call: -
v_call: TRBV7-9
clone_size: -
j_call: TRBJ1-2
cdr3_nt: TGTTCCAGCAGCCTCCAGGGAGGCTACACCTTC
cdr3_aa: CSSSLQGGYTF

d_call: -
v_call: TRBV10-1
clone_size: -
j_call: TRBJ2-2
cdr3_nt: TGCGCCAGCAGTGCCAGGGGCACCGGGGAGCTGTTTTTT
cdr3_aa: CASSARGTGELFF

d_call: TRBD1
v_call: TRBV27
clone_size: -
j_call: TRBJ2-7
cdr3_nt: TGTGCCAGCACCGGGACAGGGTTCGACGAGCAGTACTTC
cdr3_aa: CASTGTGFDEQYF

d_call: TRBD1
v_call: TRBV25-1
clone_size: -
j_call: TRBJ2-1
cdr3_nt: TGTGCCAGCAGTGTGCACAGGGGGCGCCCGGATGAGCAGTTCTTC
cdr3_aa: CASSVHRGRPDEQFF

d_call: -
v_call: TRBV15
clone_size: -
j_call: TRBJ2-7
cdr3_nt: TGTGCCACCAGCAGAGATCTGGTCGGGGTGTCCTACGAGCAGTACTTC
cdr3_aa: CATSRDLVGVSYEQYF

d_call: -
v_call: TRBV19
clone_size: once
j_call: TRBJ1-2
cdr3_nt: TGTGCCAGTAGTATAATGGGCCAGGGGCGAAAGACCTATGGCTACACCTTC
cdr3_aa: CASSIMGQGRKTYGYTF

d_call: -
v_call: TRBV27
clone_size: -
j_call: TRBJ2-1
cdr3_nt: TGTGCCAGCAGTTTTAGAGGTGCTCCTCCCCAGTTCTTC
cdr3_aa: CASSFRGAPPQFF

d_call: -
v_call: TRBV28
clone_size: -
j_call: TRBJ2-7
cdr3_nt: TGTGCCAGCAGTTTTTTCCCCCGGGAGCAGTACTTC
cdr3_aa: CASSFFPREQYF

d_call: -
v_call: TRBV19
clone_size: -
j_call: TRBJ1-3
cdr3_nt: TGTGCCAGTAGTAGCGACGGGGAGTCTGGAAACACCATATATTTT
cdr3_aa: CASSSDGESGNTIYF

d_call: TRBD1
v_call: TRBV5-1
clone_size: -
j_call: TRBJ2-7
cdr3_nt: TGCGCCAGCCATACCGGGACAGCCCGTTCCTACGAGCAGTACTTC
cdr3_aa: CASHTGTARSYEQYF

d_call: TRBD1
v_call: TRBV6-6
clone_size: -
j_call: TRBJ1-2
cdr3_nt: TGTGCCAGCAGTTACGGGACAGGGGGCTATCACTATGGCTACACCTTC
cdr3_aa: CASSYGTGGYHYGYTF

d_call: TRBD2
v_call: TRBV9
clone_size: -
j_call: TRBJ2-1
cdr3_nt: TGTGCCAGCAGCGTAAACCTAGCGGGAGTTGGCGAGCAGTTCTTC
cdr3_aa: CASSVNLAGVGEQFF

d_call: TRBD1
v_call: TRBV18
clone_size: -
j_call: TRBJ1-2
cdr3_nt: TGTGCCAGCTCACCTCTTTCGGACAGGAACGATGGCTACACCTTC
cdr3_aa: CASSPLSDRNDGYTF

d_call: TRBD2
v_call: TRBV28
clone_size: -
j_call: TRBJ2-7
cdr3_nt: TGTGCCAGCGTTGAGGGACTAGCGGGAGGGCCGGGCTACGAGCAGTACTTC
cdr3_aa: CASVEGLAGGPGYEQYF

d_call: TRBD1
v_call: TRBV7-2
clone_size: -
j_call: TRBJ1-2
cdr3_nt: TGTGCCAGCAGCTTAGCGGGGGGCGTCGACAGGGACGGGGGCTATGGCTACACCTTC
cdr3_aa: CASSLAGGVDRDGGYGYTF

d_call: -
v_call: TRBV6-4
clone_size: -
j_call: TRBJ2-1
cdr3_nt: TGTGCCAGCAGTGACGCCGGGACTGTGGATGAGCAGTTCTTC
cdr3_aa: CASSDAGTVDEQFF